These T cell receptor beta chains were read from a single sample in a study of OX40 agonist ivuxolimab in advanced cancers. Here immunoSEQ multiplex PCR was the method, and the copy in TCRdb shows in-frame clones only, minus some. The sample lists around 75,000 clones; 85% to 90% were seen once. The input for sequencing was CD4+ or CD8+ T cells sorted from blood, taken in a trial of the OX40 agonist ivuxolimab. The receptors here all came from an adult with an advanced solid tumor such as melanoma, head and neck, liver or kidney cancer. CDR3s include the opening cysteine and the closing phenylalanine or tryptophan. The D gene is left open where the match is weak. Rows give clone size only sometimes, using once, few, many, or a class for an expanded clone.

>-|-|TRBJ1-2|14|TRBV27
CASTDGGDLRGYTF
TGTGCCAGCACCGACGGGGGGGATCTTAGGGGCTACACCTTC
>-|-|TRBJ1-1|13|TRBV6-1
CATKQGWGTEAFF
TGTGCCACAAAACAGGGATGGGGCACTGAAGCTTTCTTT
>-|-|TRBJ2-7|13|TRBV10-1
CASSEGLAYEQYF
TGCGCCAGCAGTGAAGGGTTAGCCTACGAGCAGTACTTC
>-|-|TRBJ2-6|17|TRBV5-1
CASSGRTLGSGANVLTF
TGCGCCAGCAGCGGCAGGACCCTGGGATCTGGGGCCAACGTCCTGACTTTC
>-|-|TRBJ1-2|15|TRBV7-9
CASSLGTALNYGYTF
TGTGCCAGCAGCTTAGGGACAGCGCTTAACTATGGCTACACCTTC
>-|-|TRBJ1-1|16|TRBV28
CASSLGGRGVSTEAFF
TGTGCCAGCAGCCTCGGTGGTAGGGGTGTTAGCACTGAAGCTTTCTTT
>-|few|TRBJ1-4|15|TRBV19
CATRPSRGTNEKLFF
TGTGCCACCCGACCTAGTCGGGGTACTAATGAAAAACTGTTTTTT
>TRBD2|-|TRBJ2-7|15|TRBV18
CASSRGGAGSYEQYF
TGTGCCAGCTCCCGCGGGGGGGCCGGATCCTACGAGCAGTACTTC
>TRBD1|-|TRBJ2-5|14|TRBV5-1
CASSPGQGRETQYF
TGCGCCAGCAGCCCTGGACAGGGTCGAGAGACCCAGTACTTC
>-|-|TRBJ2-7|13|TRBV9
CASSAPPLYEQYF
TGTGCCAGCAGCGCCCCCCCCCTCTACGAGCAGTACTTC
>-|-|TRBJ1-5|15|TRBV5-1
CASSLEGGSNQPQHF
TGCGCCAGCAGCTTGGAGGGGGGCAGCAATCAGCCCCAGCATTTT
>-|-|TRBJ1-1|13|TRBV18
CASSPGRNTEAFF
TGTGCCAGCTCGCCGGGACGTAACACTGAAGCTTTCTTT
>TRBD2|-|TRBJ2-7|15|TRBV11-2
CASSARGGSLHEQYF
TGTGCCAGCAGCGCCCGCGGCGGGAGTTTGCACGAGCAGTACTTC
>-|-|TRBJ2-5|16|TRBV5-1
CASSLGRLGGQETQYF
TGCGCCAGCAGCTTGGGGCGGCTAGGGGGGCAAGAGACCCAGTACTTC
>TRBD1|-|TRBJ1-1|14|TRBV15
CATSSADRDTEAFF
TGTGCCACCAGCAGCGCCGACAGGGACACTGAAGCTTTCTTT
>-|-|TRBJ1-1|14|TRBV2
CASSERVGGTEAFF
TGTGCCAGCAGTGAGAGGGTGGGGGGCACTGAAGCTTTCTTT
>-|-|TRBJ2-7|14|TRBV5-8
CASSFTGFSYEQYF
TGTGCCAGCAGCTTTACAGGGTTCTCCTACGAGCAGTACTTC